These 7 T cell receptor beta chains were all obtained from the same sample, sequenced in a study of T cells in Graves' hyperthyroidism and ophthalmopathy. Template material for amplifying TCR beta CDR3 regions consisted of RNA transcripts. Using the HTBI primer set, a first-round RT-PCR was run on the TCR CDR3. Via MiXCR, TCRdb re-called the multiplex PCR reads, giving one row per CDR3 protein. The sample carries about 720,000 distinct CDR3 sequences, over 15% recorded once. What was sequenced was blood. Receptor source: a woman aged 45-60 years with Graves' hyperthyroidism that later progressed to Graves' ophthalmopathy.

The chain recombines TRBV10-3 with TRBJ2-3; 7 bases match TRBD2. Per germline, CDR1 ENHRY and CDR2 SYGVKD. Trimming at V came to 10 bases and at J to 2 bases, leaving 3 bases not matched to a gene. The CDR3 sequence is 12 residues long. DNA of the CDR3: TGTGCCACCGGGACTATCACAGATACGCAGTATTTT. This sequence encodes CATGTITDTQYF.

There are a few counts of this clonotype. This sequence joins TRBV5-8 and TRBJ2-3; 8 bases are a match to TRBD2. Unmatched junction bases numbered 11, after V lost 1 base and J lost 4 bases. CDR1 and CDR2 from the germline V gene are SGHTS and YDEGEE. The length of the CDR3 is 17 residues. In DNA form, the CDR3 reads TGTGCCAGCAGCTTGATCGGGGGGGGACTCCGGGCAGATACGCAGTATTTT. Amino acids: CASSLIGGGLRADTQYF. Full variable domain (rest looked up from reference TRBV5-8 and TRBJ2-3): EAGVTQSPTHLIKTRGQQATLRCSPISGHTSVYWYQQALGLGLQFLLWYDEGEERNRGNFPPRFSGRQFPNYSSELNVNALELEDSALYLCASSLIGGGLRADTQYFGPGTRLTVL.

The rearrangement links TRBV10-3 to TRBJ2-7; 9 bases agree with TRBD1. The CDR3 is 15 amino acids. J lost 0 bases, V lost 4 bases, and 4 bases had no gene match. Germline V gene sequence: CDR1 ENHRY, CDR2 SYGVKD. This CDR3 is CAISVRTGDSYEQYF. For the CDR3, the DNA is TGTGCCATCAGTGTTAGGACAGGGGACTCCTACGAGCAGTACTTC.

This clonotype has a count of ten or more. This chain uses TRBV12-3 or TRBV12-4 with TRBJ2-3; D perhaps matches TRBD1 (5 bases). With 4 bases removed from V and 2 bases from J, the gap between germline ends came to 22 bases. The CDR3 is 18 amino acids. The CDR3 DNA sequence: TGTGCCAGCAGTTCCCCCTTCCTCCTGGGGCGATCCACAGATACGCAGTATTTT. Translation gives CASSSPFLLGRSTDTQYF.

V usage is TRBV6-5 and J usage is TRBJ1-2; D might be TRBD1 (5 bases). The V end lost 0 bases, the J end lost 2 bases, and 13 bases lay between the germline ends. The germline gives CDR1 MNHEY, CDR2 SVGAGI. The CDR3 contains 16 residues. CDR3 in DNA: TGTGCCAGCAGTTACTCAGGACGGGGGAGCAACTATGGCTACACCTTC. It translates to CASSYSGRGSNYGYTF.

The CDR3 DNA reads as TGTGCCTGGGACTCCCAGCAGGAAAAACTGTTTTTT. Residues: CAWDSQQEKLFF. The rearrangement links TRBV30 to TRBJ1-4; D not certain. The CDR3 sequence is 12 residues long. V was cut by 5 bases and J by 8 bases, with 12 bases left in between. The germline V gene has CDR1 GTSNPN and CDR2 SVGIG (reference sequence).

This clonotype showed up many times. The chain uses TRBV7-3 and TRBJ2-1; 8 nucleotides line up with TRBD2. CDR3 length equals 14 residues. V shed 1 base and J 6 bases; nucleotides not matched to a gene: 2. Germline V lookup: CDR1 SGHTA, CDR2 FQGTGA. The CDR3 coding sequence is TGTGCCAGCAGCTTAAGCGGGGGGACCAATGAGCAGTTCTTC. This encodes CASSLSGGTNEQFF.